The sequence of this T cell receptor beta chain was determined in a study of radiotherapy plus CTLA-4 blockade in lung cancer. Study results and caveats: In blood, TCR clones derived from the tumor expanded after radiotherapy plus ipilimumab.

As regards this clone: Its antigen is as yet unknown.

CDR3 length: 16 residues. CDR1 and CDR2 (germline): SGHTA, FQGNSA. J lost 1 base, V lost 5 bases, and 9 bases had no gene match. TCRdb's table, derived via immunoSEQ multiplex PCR, lists solely in-frame clones and lacks some. The sample has 55,000 to 65,000 clones; roughly four fifths are singletons. The chain has TRBV7-2 and TRBJ2-7, with TRBD2 matching 9 bases. The receptor was isolated from a human donor with non-small cell lung cancer who had a complete response to radiotherapy plus ipilimumab. The sample in question was peripheral blood, obtained from a patient treated with radiotherapy plus ipilimumab. The CDR3: CASSLGPGLASYEQYF. CDR3 DNA: TGTGCCAGCAGCCTAGGGCCGGGACTAGCTTCCTACGAGCAGTACTTC.